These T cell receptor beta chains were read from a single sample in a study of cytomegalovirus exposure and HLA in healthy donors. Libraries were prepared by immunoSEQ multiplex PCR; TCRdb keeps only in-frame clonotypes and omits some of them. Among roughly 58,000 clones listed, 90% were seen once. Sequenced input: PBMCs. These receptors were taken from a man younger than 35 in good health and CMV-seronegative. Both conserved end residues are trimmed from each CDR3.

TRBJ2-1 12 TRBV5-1 ASSLAGAYNEQF
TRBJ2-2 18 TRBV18 ASSPPNPLFGGENTGELF
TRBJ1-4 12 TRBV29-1 SAYRDSSNEKLF
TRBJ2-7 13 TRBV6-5 ASSLYGTGPYEQY
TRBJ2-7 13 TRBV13 ASTAQRTAAYEQY
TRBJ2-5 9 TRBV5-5 ASSLYTHQY
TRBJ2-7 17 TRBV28 ASSFGRGGRAFRSYEQY
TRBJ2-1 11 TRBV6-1 ASRFFADNEQF
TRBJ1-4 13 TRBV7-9 ASSRWGQGDEKLF
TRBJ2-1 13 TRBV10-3 AIRGGGRSGDEQF
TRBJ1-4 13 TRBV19 ASSITSATNEKLF
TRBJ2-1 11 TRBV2 ASRGGPVDEQF
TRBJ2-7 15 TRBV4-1 ASSQDLATTSSYEQY
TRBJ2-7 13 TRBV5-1 ASSFSGGTSYEQY
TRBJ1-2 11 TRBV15 ATSSHMTDPGT
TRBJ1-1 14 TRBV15 ATSRDRRRGGTEAF
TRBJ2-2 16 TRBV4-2 ASSQAPGGWEDTGELF
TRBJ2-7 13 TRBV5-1 ASSLIAGAGGEQY
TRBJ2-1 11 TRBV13 ASSLVRGNEQF
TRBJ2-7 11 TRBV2 ASTIQGAGEQY
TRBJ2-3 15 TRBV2 ASSPQGSHLYTDTQY
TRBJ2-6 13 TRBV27 ASSLWGGGTNVLT
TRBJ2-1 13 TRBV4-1 ASSQDGSSYNEQF
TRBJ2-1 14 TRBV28 ASSSMRGDSYNEQF
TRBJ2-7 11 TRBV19 ASQLAGGYEQY
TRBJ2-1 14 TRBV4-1 ASSQPFKRDYNEQF
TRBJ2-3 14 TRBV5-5 ASSLGGQVSTDTQY
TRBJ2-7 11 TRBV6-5 ASSPRTSLKQY
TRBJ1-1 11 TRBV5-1 ASSAGMNTEAF
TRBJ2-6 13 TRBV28 ASSFLSSGANVLT
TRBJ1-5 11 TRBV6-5 ASSAGLREPQH
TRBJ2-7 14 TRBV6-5 ASSYSSGLTSYEQY
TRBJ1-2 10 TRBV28 ASSFSGYGYT
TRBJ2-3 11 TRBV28 ASNRRGTDTQY
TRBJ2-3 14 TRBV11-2 ASSPGGAAMTDTQY
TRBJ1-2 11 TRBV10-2 ASSATGGYGYT
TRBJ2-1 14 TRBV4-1 ASSLSLAGVYNEQF
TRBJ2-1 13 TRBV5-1 ASSPAGGSYNEQF
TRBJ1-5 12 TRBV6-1 ASRQWGRNQPQH
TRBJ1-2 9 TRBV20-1 SAHGLDGYT
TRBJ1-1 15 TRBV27 ASGKGGEGVMSTEAF
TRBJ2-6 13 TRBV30 AWSYTLAGGGNPT
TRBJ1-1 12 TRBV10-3 AISARQGNTEAF
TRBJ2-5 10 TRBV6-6 ASRKAGETQY
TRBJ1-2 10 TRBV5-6 ASSWDRGGYT
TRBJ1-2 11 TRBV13 ASSLRQAAGYT
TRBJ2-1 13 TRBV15 ATSGRLAQNNEQF
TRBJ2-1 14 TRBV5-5 ASSLARVLLDNEQF
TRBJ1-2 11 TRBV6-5 ASSGDRANGYT